This T cell receptor beta chain was documented in a study of Ad26.COV2.S vaccination and SARS-CoV-2 variants. About the research overall: Each vaccinee took Ad26.COV2.S intramuscularly, once or twice 56 days apart. Findings and caveats of the study: Reports say spike-specific CD8+ and CD4+ T cell responses covered substantial breadth after vaccination. Recipients given vaccine exceeded placebo recipients in spike-specific TCR breadth.

Libraries were prepared by immunoSEQ multiplex PCR; TCRdb keeps only in-frame clonotypes and omits some of them. The data hold more than 350,000 clones, with about nine tenths observed a single time. Comment on this clone: Its antigen remains unidentified.

Regarding treatment: roughly 20 received Ad26.COV2.S at low or high dose, single or two shots; about 5 received placebo; per-sample allocation not given. Sample collection was performed on day 63 after the first vaccine or placebo injection. Boston supplied an adult donor aged 18-55 years. Losses at the gene ends were 3 bases for V and 5 bases for J; bases not matched to a gene: 21. The CDR3 is made up of 20 amino acids. CDR1 and CDR2 from the germline V gene are LNHDA and SQIVND (reference sequence). The sequences come from peripheral blood, collected in a trial of Ad26.COV2.S vaccine versus placebo. This sequence joins TRBV19 and TRBJ2-5; 10 nucleotides agree with TRBD2. The sequence was obtained from a person aged 18-60 years who received the Ad26.COV2.S COVID-19 vaccine or a placebo. The CDR3 protein is CASSIPGLARERGLGETQYF. CDR3 nucleotide sequence: TGTGCCAGTAGTATCCCGGGACTAGCGCGGGAGAGGGGTCTTGGGGAGACCCAGTACTTC. The whole variable domain, remainder taken from reference TRBV19 and TRBJ2-5, is DGGITQSPKYLFRKEGQNVTLSCEQNLNHDAMYWYRQDPGQGLRLIYYSQIVNDFQKGDIAEGYSVSREKKESFPLTVTSAQKNPTAFYLCASSIPGLARERGLGETQYFGPGTRLLVL.